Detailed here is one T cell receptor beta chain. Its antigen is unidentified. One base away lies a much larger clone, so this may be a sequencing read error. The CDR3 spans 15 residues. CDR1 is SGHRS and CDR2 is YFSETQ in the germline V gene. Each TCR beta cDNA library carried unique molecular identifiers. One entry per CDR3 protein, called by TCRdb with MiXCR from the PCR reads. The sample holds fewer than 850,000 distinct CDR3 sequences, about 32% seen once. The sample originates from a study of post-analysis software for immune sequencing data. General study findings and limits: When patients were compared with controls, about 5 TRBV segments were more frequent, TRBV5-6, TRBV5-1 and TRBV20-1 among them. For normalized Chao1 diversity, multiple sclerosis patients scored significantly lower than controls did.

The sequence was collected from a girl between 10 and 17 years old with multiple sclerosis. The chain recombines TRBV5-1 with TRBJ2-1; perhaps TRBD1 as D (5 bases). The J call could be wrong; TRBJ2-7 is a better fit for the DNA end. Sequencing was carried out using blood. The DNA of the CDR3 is TGCGCCAGCAGAAAGGAACTGGACAAATACAATGAGCAGTACTTC. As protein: CASRKELDKYNEQYF.